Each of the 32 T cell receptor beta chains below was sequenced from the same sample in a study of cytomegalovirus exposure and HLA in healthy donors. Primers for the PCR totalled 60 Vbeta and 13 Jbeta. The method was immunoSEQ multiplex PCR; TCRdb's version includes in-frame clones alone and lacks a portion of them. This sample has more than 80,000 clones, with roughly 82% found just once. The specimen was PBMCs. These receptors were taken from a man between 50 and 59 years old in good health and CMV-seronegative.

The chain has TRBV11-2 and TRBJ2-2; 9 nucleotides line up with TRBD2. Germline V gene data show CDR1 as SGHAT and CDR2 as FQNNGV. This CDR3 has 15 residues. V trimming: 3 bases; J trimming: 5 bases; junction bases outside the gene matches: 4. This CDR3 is CASSFGLAGTGELFF. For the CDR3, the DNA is TGTGCCAGCAGCTTCGGGCTAGCGGGGACCGGGGAGCTGTTTTTT.

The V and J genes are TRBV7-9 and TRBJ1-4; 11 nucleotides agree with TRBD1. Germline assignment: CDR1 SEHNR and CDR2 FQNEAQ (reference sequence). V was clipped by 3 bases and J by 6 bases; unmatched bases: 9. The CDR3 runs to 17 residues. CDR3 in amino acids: CASSFPTPGQGDEKLFF. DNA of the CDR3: TGTGCCAGCAGCTTCCCAACTCCGGGACAGGGGGATGAAAAACTGTTTTTT. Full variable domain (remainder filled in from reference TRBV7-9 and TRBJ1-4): DTGVSQNPRHKITKRGQNVTFRCDPISEHNRLYWYRQTLGQGPEFLTYFQNEAQLEKSRLLSDRFSAERPKGSFSTLEIQRTEQGDSAMYLCASSFPTPGQGDEKLFFGSGTQLSVL.

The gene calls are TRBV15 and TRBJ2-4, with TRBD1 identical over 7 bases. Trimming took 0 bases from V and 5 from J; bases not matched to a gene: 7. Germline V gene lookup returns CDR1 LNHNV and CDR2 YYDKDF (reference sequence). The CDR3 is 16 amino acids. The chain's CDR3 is CATSREKGAGENIQYF. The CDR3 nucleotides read TGTGCCACCAGCAGAGAAAAGGGGGCGGGCGAAAACATTCAGTACTTC.

The CDR3 bases are TGCGCCAGCAGCTTGTATGCGAGTTCACCCCTCCACTTT. It encodes CASSLYASSPLHF. This chain connects TRBV5-1 to TRBJ1-6; D is unresolved. The CDR3 has 13 amino acids. CDR1 is SGHRS and CDR2 is YFSETQ in the germline V gene. V lost 1 base and J lost 9, with 8 bases in between. Full variable domain (missing parts from reference TRBV5-1 and TRBJ1-6): KAGVTQTPRYLIKTRGQQVTLSCSPISGHRSVSWYQQTPGQGLQFLFEYFSETQRNKGNFPGRFSGRQFSNSRSEMNVSTLELGDSALYLCASSLYASSPLHFGNGTRLTVT.

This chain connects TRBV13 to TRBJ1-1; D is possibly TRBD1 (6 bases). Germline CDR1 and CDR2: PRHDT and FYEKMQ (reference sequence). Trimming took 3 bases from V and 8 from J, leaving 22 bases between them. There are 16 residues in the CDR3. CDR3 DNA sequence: TGTGCCAGCAGCTTCGGGGCCCGCGATAGGACAGTCGAAGCTTTCTTT. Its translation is CASSFGARDRTVEAFF.

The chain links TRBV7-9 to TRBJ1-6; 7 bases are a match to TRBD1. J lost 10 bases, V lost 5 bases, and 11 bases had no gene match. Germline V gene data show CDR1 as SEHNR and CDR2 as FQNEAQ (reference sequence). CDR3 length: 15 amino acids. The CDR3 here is CASSIRQGPGSPLHF. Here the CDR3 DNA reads TGTGCCAGCAGCATTCGACAGGGACCGGGATCACCCCTCCACTTT.

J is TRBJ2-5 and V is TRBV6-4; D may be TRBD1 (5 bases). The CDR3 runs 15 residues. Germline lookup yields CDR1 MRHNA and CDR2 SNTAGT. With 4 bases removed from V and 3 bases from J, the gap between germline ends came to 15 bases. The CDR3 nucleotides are TGTGCCAGCAGTGTGTCCCAGGGAACGGAAGAGACCCAGTACTTC. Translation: CASSVSQGTEETQYF.

For the CDR3, the DNA is TGTGCCAGCAGCGCCCAGCAGGGGGGTTGGAATGTGGCTGAAGCTTTCTTT. Protein: CASSAQQGGWNVAEAFF. The chain combines TRBV9 with TRBJ1-1, with 7 nucleotides matching TRBD1. Germline loops: CDR1 SGDLS, CDR2 YYNGEE. V lost 3 bases, J lost 6 bases, and 17 bases stayed unmatched. This CDR3 is built from 17 residues.

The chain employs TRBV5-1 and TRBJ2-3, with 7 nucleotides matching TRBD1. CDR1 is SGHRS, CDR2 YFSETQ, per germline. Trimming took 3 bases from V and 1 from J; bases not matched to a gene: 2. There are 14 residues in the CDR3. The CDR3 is CASSWTGRTDTQYF. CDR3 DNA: TGCGCCAGCAGCTGGACAGGCCGCACAGATACGCAGTATTTT.

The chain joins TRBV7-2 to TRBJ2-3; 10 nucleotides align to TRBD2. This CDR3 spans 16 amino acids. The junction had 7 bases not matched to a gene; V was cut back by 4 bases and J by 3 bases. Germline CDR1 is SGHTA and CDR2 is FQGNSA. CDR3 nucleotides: TGTGCCAGCAGCTATGGCCCTAGCGGGGGAACAGATACGCAGTATTTT. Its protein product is CASSYGPSGGTDTQYF.

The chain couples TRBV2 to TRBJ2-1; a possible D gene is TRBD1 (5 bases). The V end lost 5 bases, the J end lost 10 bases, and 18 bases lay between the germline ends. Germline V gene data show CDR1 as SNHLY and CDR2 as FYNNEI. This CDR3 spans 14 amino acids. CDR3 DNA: TGTGCCAGCAGTCCGTCCCCCAGGGATCGCGAGCAGTTCTTC. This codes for CASSPSPRDREQFF.

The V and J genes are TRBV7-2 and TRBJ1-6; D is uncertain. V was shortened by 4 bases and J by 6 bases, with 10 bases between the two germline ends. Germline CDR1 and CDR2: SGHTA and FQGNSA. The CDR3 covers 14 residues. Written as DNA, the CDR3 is TGTGCCAGCAGCTCGAGGGCGGGTAATTCACCCCTCCACTTT. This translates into CASSSRAGNSPLHF.

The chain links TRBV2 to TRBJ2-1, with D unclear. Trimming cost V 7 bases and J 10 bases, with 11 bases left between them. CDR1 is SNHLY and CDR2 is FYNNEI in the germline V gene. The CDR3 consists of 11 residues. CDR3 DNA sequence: TGTGCCAGCATGCCAGGTGGGGAGCAGTTCTTC. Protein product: CASMPGGEQFF.

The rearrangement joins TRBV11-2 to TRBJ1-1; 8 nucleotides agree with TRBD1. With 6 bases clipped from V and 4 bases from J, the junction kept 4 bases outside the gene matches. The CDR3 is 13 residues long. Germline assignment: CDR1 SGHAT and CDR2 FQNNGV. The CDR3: CASRLQGGTEAFF. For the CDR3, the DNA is TGTGCCAGCAGGCTACAGGGGGGCACTGAAGCTTTCTTT.

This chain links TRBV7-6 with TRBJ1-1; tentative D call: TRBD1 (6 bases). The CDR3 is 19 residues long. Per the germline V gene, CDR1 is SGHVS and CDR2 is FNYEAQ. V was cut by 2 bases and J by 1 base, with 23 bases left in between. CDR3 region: CASSLLKKSGQPGNTEAFF. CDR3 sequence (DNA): TGTGCCAGCAGCTTACTCAAAAAGTCCGGACAGCCGGGGAACACTGAAGCTTTCTTT. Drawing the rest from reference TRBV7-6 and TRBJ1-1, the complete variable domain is GAGVSQSPRYKVTKRGQDVALRCDPISGHVSLYWYRQALGQGPEFLTYFNYEAQQDKSGLPNDRFSAERPEGSISTLTIQRTEQRDSAMYRCASSLLKKSGQPGNTEAFFGQGTRLTVV.

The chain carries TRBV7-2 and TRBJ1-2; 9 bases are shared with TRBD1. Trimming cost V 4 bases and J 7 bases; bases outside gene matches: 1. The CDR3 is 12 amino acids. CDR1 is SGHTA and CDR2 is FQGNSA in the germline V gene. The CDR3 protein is CASSWDRAGYTF. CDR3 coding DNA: TGTGCCAGCAGCTGGGACAGGGCTGGCTACACCTTC.

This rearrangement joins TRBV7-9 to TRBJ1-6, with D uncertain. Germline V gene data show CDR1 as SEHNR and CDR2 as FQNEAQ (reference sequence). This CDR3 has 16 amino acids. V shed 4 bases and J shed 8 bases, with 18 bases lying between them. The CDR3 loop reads CASSSPRRLVDSPLHF. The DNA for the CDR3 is TGTGCCAGCAGCTCCCCCCGGAGATTAGTGGATTCACCCCTCCACTTT.

For the CDR3, the DNA is TGTGCCAGCAGTGGACTCAGGTCGGGGGAGCAGTACGTC. This encodes CASSGLRSGEQYV. V usage is TRBV6-1 and J usage is TRBJ2-7; D perhaps matches TRBD2 (5 bases). The CDR3 totals 13 residues. Per the germline V gene, CDR1 is MNHNS and CDR2 is SASEGT. Trimming removed 4 bases at V and 7 bases at J, with 14 bases between.

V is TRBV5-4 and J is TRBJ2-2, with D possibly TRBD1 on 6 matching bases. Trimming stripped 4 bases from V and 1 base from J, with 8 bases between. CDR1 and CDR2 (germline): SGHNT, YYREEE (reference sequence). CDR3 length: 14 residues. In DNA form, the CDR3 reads TGTGCCAGCAGCAGGGACATGAACACCGGGGAGCTGTTTTTT. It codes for CASSRDMNTGELFF.

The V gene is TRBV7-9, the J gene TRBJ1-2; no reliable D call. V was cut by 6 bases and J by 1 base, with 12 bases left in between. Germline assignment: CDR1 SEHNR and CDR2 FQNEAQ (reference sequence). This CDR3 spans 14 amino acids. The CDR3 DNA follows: TGTGCCAGCAGTCTATCACAGTATAACTATGGCTACACCTTC. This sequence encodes CASSLSQYNYGYTF.

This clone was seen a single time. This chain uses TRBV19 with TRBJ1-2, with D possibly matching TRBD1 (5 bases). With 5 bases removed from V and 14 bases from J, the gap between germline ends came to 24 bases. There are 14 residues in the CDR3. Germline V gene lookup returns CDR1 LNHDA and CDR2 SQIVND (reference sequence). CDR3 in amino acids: CASSPGGRQGAKTF. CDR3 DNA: TGTGCCAGTAGTCCCGGAGGGCGCCAAGGGGCAAAAACCTTC.

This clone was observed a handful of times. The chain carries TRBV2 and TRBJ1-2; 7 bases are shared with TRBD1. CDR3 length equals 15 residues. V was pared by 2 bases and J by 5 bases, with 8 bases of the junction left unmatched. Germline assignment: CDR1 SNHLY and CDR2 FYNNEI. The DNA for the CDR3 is TGTGCCAGCAGTGAAAACGGACAGGTCTATTATGGCTACACCTTC. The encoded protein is CASSENGQVYYGYTF. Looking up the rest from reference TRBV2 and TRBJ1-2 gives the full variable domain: EPEVTQTPSHQVTQMGQEVILRCVPISNHLYFYWYRQILGQKVEFLVSFYNNEISEKSEIFDDQFSVERPDGSNFTLKIRSTKLEDSAMYFCASSENGQVYYGYTFGSGTRLTVV.

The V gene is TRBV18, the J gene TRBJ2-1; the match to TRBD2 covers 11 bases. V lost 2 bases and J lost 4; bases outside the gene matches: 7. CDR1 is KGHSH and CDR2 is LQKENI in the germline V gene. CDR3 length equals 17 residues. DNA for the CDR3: TGTGCCAGCTCACCATTGAACCCTAGCGGGGGGTACAATGAGCAGTTCTTC. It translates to CASSPLNPSGGYNEQFF.

The CDR3 loop reads CALVPRGPDTQYF. The CDR3 bases are TGTGCGTTAGTCCCAAGGGGCCCAGATACGCAGTATTTT. V is TRBV30 and J is TRBJ2-3; TRBD1 might be the D (5 bases). The CDR3 contains 13 residues. Germline CDR1 reads GTSNPN; CDR2 reads SVGIG (reference sequence).

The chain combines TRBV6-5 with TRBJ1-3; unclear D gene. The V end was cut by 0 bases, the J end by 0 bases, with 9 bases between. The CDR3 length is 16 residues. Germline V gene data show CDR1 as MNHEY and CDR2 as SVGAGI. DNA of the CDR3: TGTGCCAGCAGTTACTCCGGGGTGAGCTCTGGAAACACCATATATTTT. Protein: CASSYSGVSSGNTIYF.

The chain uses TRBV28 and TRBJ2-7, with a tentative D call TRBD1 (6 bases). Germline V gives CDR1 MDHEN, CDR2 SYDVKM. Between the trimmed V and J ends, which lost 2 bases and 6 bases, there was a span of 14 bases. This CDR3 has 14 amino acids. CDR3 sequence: CASSLPSNRAEQYV. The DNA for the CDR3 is TGTGCCAGCAGTTTACCCTCAAACAGGGCCGAGCAGTACGTC.

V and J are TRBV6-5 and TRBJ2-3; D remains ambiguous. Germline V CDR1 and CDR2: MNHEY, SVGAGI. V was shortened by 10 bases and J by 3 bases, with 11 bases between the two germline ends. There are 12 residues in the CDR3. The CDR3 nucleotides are TGTGCCACCAAGACTTTGACAGATACGCAGTATTTT. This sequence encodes CATKTLTDTQYF.

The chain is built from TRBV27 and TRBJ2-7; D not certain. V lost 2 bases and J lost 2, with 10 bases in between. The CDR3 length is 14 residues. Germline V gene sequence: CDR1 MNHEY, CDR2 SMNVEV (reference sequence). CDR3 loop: CASSLTGEAYEQYV. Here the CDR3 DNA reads TGTGCCAGCAGTTTAACTGGTGAGGCCTACGAGCAGTACGTC.

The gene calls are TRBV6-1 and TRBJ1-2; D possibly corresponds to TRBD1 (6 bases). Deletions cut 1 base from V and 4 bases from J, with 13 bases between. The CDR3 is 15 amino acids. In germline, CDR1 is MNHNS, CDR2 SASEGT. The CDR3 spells CASSEVTGVSYGYTF. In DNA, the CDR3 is TGTGCCAGCAGTGAAGTGACAGGAGTTTCCTATGGCTACACCTTC.

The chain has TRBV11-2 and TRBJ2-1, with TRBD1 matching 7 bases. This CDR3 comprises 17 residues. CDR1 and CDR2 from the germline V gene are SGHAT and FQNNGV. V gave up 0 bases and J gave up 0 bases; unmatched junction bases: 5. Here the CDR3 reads CASSLDLTGSSYNEQFF. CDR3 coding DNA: TGTGCCAGCAGCTTAGATCTGACAGGGAGCTCCTACAATGAGCAGTTCTTC.

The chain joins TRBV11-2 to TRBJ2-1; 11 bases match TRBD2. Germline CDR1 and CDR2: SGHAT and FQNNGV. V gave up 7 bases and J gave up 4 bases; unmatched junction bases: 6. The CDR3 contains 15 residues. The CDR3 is CASMTGTSGYNEQFF. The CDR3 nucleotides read TGTGCCAGCATGACCGGGACTAGCGGATACAATGAGCAGTTCTTC.

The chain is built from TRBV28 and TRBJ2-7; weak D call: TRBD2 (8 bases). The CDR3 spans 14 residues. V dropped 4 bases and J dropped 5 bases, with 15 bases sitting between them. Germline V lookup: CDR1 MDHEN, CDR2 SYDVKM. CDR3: CASSSREGANEQYV. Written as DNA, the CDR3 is TGTGCCAGCAGTTCACGGGAGGGGGCCAACGAGCAGTACGTC.